This T cell receptor (beta chain) was recovered during a study of identical twins' blood T cells. General observations from the study: Abundant TCRbeta CDR3s overlapped more between twins than with unrelated donors.

The CDR3 loop spans 12 amino acids. CDR1 is SQVTM and CDR2 is ANQGSEA in the germline V gene. TCRdb itself ran the 5' RACE reads through MiXCR, one entry per CDR3 protein. The sample has 400,000 or so distinct CDR3 sequences; over 25% are singletons. Donors were six healthy women in three monozygous twin pairs. Note on this clonotype: Its antigen is not known. An end of the junction does not agree with germline; a read error may underlie this.

The sequenced sample consisted of PBMCs. This clonotype was sampled from a woman between 18 and 49 years old in good health. This chain connects TRBV29-1 to TRBJ2-2; TRBD2 agrees at 8 bases. Here the CDR3 DNA reads TGCAGCGTTAAAGACGGGAGGGCCCTGCTGTTTTTT. It is translated as CSVKDGRALLFF.